The rows below give T cell receptor beta chains drawn from one sample of a study of beta chain features in type 1 diabetes. Produced via immunoSEQ multiplex PCR; TCRdb's table is partial and in-frame only. This sample has under 55,000 clones, with 42% found just once. Sequencing was done on a sample of Tregs from blood. The source of these receptors is a man aged 25 to 40 with type 1 diabetes. CDR3s include the opening cysteine and the closing phenylalanine or tryptophan. Fields, in order: V gene, clone size, D gene, J gene, CDR3 protein, CDR3 DNA. D genes are given only for firm matches. Size values are once, few and many counts, or a class for expanded clones, and some rows have none.

>TRBV5-1|.|TRBD2|TRBJ2-1
CASSLAPGAGGYNEQFF
TGCGCCAGCAGCTTGGCCCCGGGAGCGGGGGGGTACAATGAGCAGTTCTTC
>TRBV7-2|.|.|TRBJ1-1
CASSFARRSYEAFF
TGTGCCAGCAGCTTTGCCCGCAGGTCGTATGAAGCTTTCTTT
>TRBV2|.|.|TRBJ1-4
CASHLQGSVEKLFF
TGTGCCAGTCACCTACAGGGTAGCGTTGAAAAACTGTTTTTT
>TRBV10-3|few|TRBD1|TRBJ2-7
CAISERTGIEQYF
TGTGCCATCAGTGAGCGGACAGGCATAGAGCAGTACTTC
>TRBV18|.|TRBD2|TRBJ2-1
CASSTLSGANEQFF
TGTGCCAGTTCAACCCTTAGCGGGGCCAATGAGCAGTTCTTC
>TRBV6-1|.|TRBD1|TRBJ1-5
CASSSGTVSNQPQHF
TGTGCCAGCAGTTCTGGGACAGTTAGCAATCAGCCCCAGCATTTT
>TRBV21-1|many|.|TRBJ2-3
CASTADRFSTDTQYF
TGTGCCAGCACTGCGGACAGGTTTAGCACAGATACGCAGTATTTT
>TRBV6-1|.|TRBD1|TRBJ2-7
CASRARTGSEQYF
TGTGCCAGCAGAGCTAGGACAGGGTCCGAGCAGTACTTC
>TRBV6-5|few|.|TRBJ1-5
CASSSNRDQPQHF
TGTGCCAGCAGTTCAAACAGGGACCAGCCCCAGCATTTT
>TRBV19|.|TRBD2|TRBJ2-1
CASSIPPGGRNEQFF
TGTGCCAGTAGTATCCCTCCGGGAGGCCGGAATGAGCAGTTCTTC
>TRBV29-1|.|.|TRBJ2-3
CSVRGSGTDTQYF
TGCAGCGTTCGGGGTAGCGGAACAGATACGCAGTATTTT
>TRBV18|.|TRBD1|TRBJ2-7
CASSSYPTQGQGLSYEQYF
TGTGCCAGCTCAAGTTACCCCACCCAGGGACAGGGATTGTCCTACGAGCAGTACTTC
>TRBV6-1|.|.|TRBJ2-7
CASSESYEQYF
TGTGCCAGCAGTGAGAGCTACGAGCAGTACTTC
>TRBV7-3|few|.|TRBJ1-1
CASSRTGNTEAFF
TGTGCCAGCAGCCGAACAGGGAACACTGAAGCTTTCTTT
>TRBV4-2|few|.|TRBJ1-5
CASSQVGGNSNQPQHF
TGTGCCAGCAGCCAAGTTGGGGGGAATAGCAATCAGCCCCAGCATTTT
>TRBV5-1|.|.|TRBJ2-3
CASSLAGDTDTQYF
TGCGCCAGCAGCTTGGCAGGGGACACAGATACGCAGTATTTT
>TRBV2|.|.|TRBJ2-5
CASSGDFQETQYF
TGTGCCAGCAGCGGGGACTTCCAAGAGACCCAGTACTTC
>TRBV10-3|.|TRBD1|TRBJ2-3
CAINRGQSADTQYF
TGTGCCATCAATAGGGGGCAAAGCGCAGATACGCAGTATTTT
>TRBV5-4|.|TRBD2|TRBJ2-1
CASSRAGETGYNEQFF
TGTGCCAGCAGCCGAGCGGGAGAAACCGGTTACAATGAGCAGTTCTTC
>TRBV18|.|TRBD2|TRBJ2-2
CASSPSIAGTAGELFF
TGTGCCAGCTCACCGTCAATAGCGGGCACTGCCGGGGAGCTGTTTTTT
>TRBV5-1|few|.|TRBJ1-1
CASSSRRGSERTRAFF
TGCGCCAGCAGCTCCCGGCGGGGAAGCGAGCGGACTCGAGCTTTCTTT
>TRBV5-6|.|TRBD2|TRBJ2-1
CASSLLSGSRNEQFF
TGTGCCAGCAGCCTGCTTAGCGGGAGTCGAAATGAGCAGTTCTTC
>TRBV2|.|.|TRBJ1-2
CASSEARGYGYTF
TGTGCCAGCAGTGAGGCCAGGGGATATGGCTACACCTTC
>TRBV5-1|.|.|TRBJ1-2
CASSPNRVRDGYTF
TGCGCCAGCAGCCCAAACAGGGTCCGGGATGGCTACACCTTC
>TRBV7-8|.|.|TRBJ2-2
CASSPAAWEAGTGELFF
TGTGCCAGCAGCCCAGCGGCTTGGGAGGCGGGCACCGGGGAGCTGTTTTTT
>TRBV27|.|TRBD1|TRBJ1-6
CASSRGQLMGSALHF
TGTGCCAGCAGCAGGGGACAGCTAATGGGCTCGGCCCTCCACTTT
>TRBV19|few|.|TRBJ2-2
CASRRTDYTGELFF
TGTGCCAGTAGAAGGACAGATTACACCGGGGAGCTGTTTTTT
>TRBV28|.|TRBD2|TRBJ2-7
CASSPVTSAGGIEQYF
TGTGCCAGCAGTCCGGTCACTTCAGCGGGGGGAATCGAGCAGTACTTC
>TRBV4-2|.|TRBD1|TRBJ2-1
CASSQLYRDRGNNEQFF
TGTGCCAGCAGCCAACTCTATAGGGACAGGGGAAACAATGAGCAGTTCTTC
>TRBV7-2|.|.|TRBJ2-3
CASSLGSGSGPTQYF
TGTGCCAGCAGCTTAGGAAGCGGGTCCGGGCCTACGCAGTATTTT
>TRBV7-6|.|TRBD2|TRBJ2-1
CASSLVSASGLYNEQFF
TGTGCCAGCAGCTTAGTGTCGGCTAGCGGGTTGTACAATGAGCAGTTCTTC